This note documents a single TCR beta chain sequence. What it binds is not known. TCR beta cDNA came from about 0.45 ug total RNA, primed with a constant-region primer. Slightly modified ARM-PCR with three nested multiplex PCR rounds yielded TCR beta libraries. Use of TRBV1-TRBV30 forward primers with a C-beta reverse primer characterized the first two PCR rounds, which lasted 10 cycles each. MiXCR, applied by TCRdb to the multiplex PCR reads, yields one record per CDR3 protein. Of approximately 110,000 distinct CDR3 sequences listed, 80% to 85% are singletons. These data originate in a study of tumor-infiltrating lymphocytes in primary liver carcinoma. Study-level information: Per sample, productive TCRbeta reads numbered roughly 3.65 to 7.13 million, similar across tissue types.

From roughly 20-30 mg of unsorted bulk tissue, DNA and RNA were co-extracted together. Study findings and constraints: Only about 7.5-25% of top clones spanned all five tumor regions. Significantly larger top-250-clone fractions were found in tumors than in blood (p = 0.039).

V shed 7 bases, J shed 4 bases, and the junction held 13 bases outside the gene matches. This CDR3 contains 16 residues. This TCR was sampled from a man aged 35 to 55 with primary liver carcinoma and hepatitis B virus infection. The specimen sequenced was liver tumor tissue from sampling region 3. Subset noted: tumor region T3, left-lateral pole. The chain couples TRBV12-3 or TRBV12-4 to TRBJ2-1; 7 nucleotides agree with TRBD1. The CDR3 loop is CASTPPWTGPYNEQFF. For the CDR3, the DNA is TGTGCCAGCACTCCACCCTGGACAGGCCCTTACAATGAGCAGTTCTTC.